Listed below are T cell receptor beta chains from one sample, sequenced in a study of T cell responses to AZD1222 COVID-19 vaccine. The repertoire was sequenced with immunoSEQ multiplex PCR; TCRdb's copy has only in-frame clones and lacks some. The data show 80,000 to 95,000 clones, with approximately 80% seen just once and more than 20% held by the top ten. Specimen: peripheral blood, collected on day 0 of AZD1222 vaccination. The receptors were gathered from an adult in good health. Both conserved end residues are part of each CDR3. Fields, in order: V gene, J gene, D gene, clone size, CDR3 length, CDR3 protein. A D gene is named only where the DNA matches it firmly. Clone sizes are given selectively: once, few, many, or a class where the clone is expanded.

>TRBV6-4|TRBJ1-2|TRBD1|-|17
CASSDPIPGQGEDGYTF
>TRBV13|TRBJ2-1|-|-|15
CASSLLGGRSNEQFF
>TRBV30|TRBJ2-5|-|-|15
CAWSDLTILGETQYF
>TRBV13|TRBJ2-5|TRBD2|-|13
CASSPSGGETQYF
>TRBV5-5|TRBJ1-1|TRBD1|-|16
CASSLALDRVNTEAFF
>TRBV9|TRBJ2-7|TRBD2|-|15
CASSALAGFSYEQYF
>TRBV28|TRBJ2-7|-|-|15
CASSFQGDILLKQYF
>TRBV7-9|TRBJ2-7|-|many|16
CASSLSQGGSFYEQYF
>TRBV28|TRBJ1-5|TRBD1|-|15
CASNRQGRDNQPQHF
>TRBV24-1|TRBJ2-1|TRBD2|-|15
CATSDWGGSENEQFF
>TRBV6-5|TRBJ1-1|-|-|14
CASSISGRPTEAFF
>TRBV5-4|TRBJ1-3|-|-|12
CASSLSGNTIYF
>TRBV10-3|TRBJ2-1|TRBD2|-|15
CAISDSREGDNEQFF
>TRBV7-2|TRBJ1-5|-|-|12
CASSSQVQPQHF
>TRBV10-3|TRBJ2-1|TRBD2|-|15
CAISDLRGLANEQFF
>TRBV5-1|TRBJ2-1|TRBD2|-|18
CASSGTSGRASDVNEQFF
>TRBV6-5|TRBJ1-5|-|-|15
CASSPFSGRNQPQHF
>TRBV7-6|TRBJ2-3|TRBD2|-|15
CASRQNSGGPDTQYF
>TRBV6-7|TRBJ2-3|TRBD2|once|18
CASSYPGVSGRFTDTQYF
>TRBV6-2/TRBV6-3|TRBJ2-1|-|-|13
CASSYLQGYEQFF
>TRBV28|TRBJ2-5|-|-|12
CASAGTLETQYF
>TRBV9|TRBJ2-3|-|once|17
CASSPARAVVYTDTQYF
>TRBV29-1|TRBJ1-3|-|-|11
CSVTSGNTIYF
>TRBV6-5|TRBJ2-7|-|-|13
CATSAGETYEQYF
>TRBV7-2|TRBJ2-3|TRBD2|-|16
CASSLAGTSGTDTQYF
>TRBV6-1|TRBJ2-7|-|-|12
CASSEFGLPGYF
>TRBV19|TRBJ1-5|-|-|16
CASTPPGQRGNQPQHF
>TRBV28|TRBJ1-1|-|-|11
CASSLLERAFF
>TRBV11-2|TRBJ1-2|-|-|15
CASSPFTGTSYGYTF
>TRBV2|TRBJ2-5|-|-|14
CATTSSGAQETQYF
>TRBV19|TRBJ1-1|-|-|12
CASSTPDTEAFF
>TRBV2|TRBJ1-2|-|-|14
CASSDRGADYGYTF
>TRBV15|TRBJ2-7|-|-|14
CATSRVTTSYEQYF
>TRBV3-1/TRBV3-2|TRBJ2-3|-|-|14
CASSTGRTTDTQYF
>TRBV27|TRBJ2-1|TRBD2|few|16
CASSASLAGVGHEQFF
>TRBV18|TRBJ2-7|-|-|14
CASSPTQGPQTLDF
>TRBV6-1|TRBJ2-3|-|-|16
CASSEAASLSTDTQYF
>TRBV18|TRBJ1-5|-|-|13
CASSPGNGQPQHF
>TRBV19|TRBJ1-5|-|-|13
CASSLTGNQPQHF
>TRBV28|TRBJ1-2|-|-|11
CASRTSYGYTF
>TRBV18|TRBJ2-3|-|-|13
CASSPEITDTQYF
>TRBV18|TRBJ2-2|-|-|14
CASSPHPATGELFF
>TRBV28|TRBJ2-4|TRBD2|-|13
CASTGGTKNIQYF
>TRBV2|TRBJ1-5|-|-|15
CASSQAPNSNQPQHF
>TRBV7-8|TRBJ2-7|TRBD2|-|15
CASSLGTSGTYEQYF
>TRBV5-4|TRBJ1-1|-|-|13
CASSWGRGTEAFF
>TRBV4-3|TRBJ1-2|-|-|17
CASSQEFAAGKTYGYTF
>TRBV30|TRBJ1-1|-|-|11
CGVQVGTEAFF
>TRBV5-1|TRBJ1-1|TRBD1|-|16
CASTRQGPWGNTEAFF
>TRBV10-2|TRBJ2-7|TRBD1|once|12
CASRTGVDEQYF
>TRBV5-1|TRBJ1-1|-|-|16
CASSLGLAALNTEAFF
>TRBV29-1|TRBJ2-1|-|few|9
CSVGREQFF
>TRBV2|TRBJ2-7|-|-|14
CASSEQGQDYEQYF
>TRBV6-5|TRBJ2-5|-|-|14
CASSSPPREETQYF
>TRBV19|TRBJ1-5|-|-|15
CASSIGQSANQPQHF
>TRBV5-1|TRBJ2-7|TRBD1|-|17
CASSQDSRGLFSYEQYF
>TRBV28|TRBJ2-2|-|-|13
CASSFGLTGELFF
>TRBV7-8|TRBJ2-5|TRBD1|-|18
CASSLPAWTGAIKETQYF
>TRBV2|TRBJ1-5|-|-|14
CASSEQGTEQPQHF
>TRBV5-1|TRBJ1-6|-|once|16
CASSPMAGAYNSPLHF